This T cell receptor (beta chain) was captured by sequencing in a study of beta chain features in type 1 diabetes. Looking at the study overall: Patients looked much like healthy donors when it came to age, gender and cell yields.

Sequencing targeted expressed TCRB transcripts, as all isolated RNA had been reverse transcribed. Generated by immunoSEQ multiplex PCR, the TCRdb table keeps only in-frame clones and is missing some. The sample carries hundreds of thousands of clones, roughly 16% recorded once. Heparinised blood was drawn once per donor, averaging around 120 mL. CDR3 length equals 15 residues. V was clipped by 0 bases and J by 3 bases, with 11 bases between them. The germline gives CDR1 KGHSH, CDR2 LQKENI. The chain carries TRBV18 and TRBJ1-2; tentative D call: TRBD1 (5 bases). Input material: naive CD4+ T cells from blood. This sequence was found in a man aged 18 to 30 in good health. The CDR3 region is CASSPPAGLDYGYTF. The DNA of the CDR3 is TGTGCCAGCTCACCACCCGCAGGGCTTGACTATGGCTACACCTTC.